Described below is a single TCR beta chain sequence and its context. Its ends do not fully match the called genes, so a read error is possible. The sample originates from a study of blood T cells in healthy people across ages. The V gene's germline CDR1 is MDHEN and CDR2 SYDVKM. The CDR3 is 14 amino acids. For the second PCR, which ran for roughly 7 to 11 cycles, a sample-barcoded 5' primer and a J-beta primer mix were used. TCRdb itself ran the 5' RACE reads through MiXCR, one entry per CDR3 protein. The repertoire holds 1.4 million or so distinct CDR3 sequences, with roughly 43% as singletons. This receptor was identified in a woman aged 18-29 years in good health. This chain joins TRBV28 and TRBJ1-6; weak D call: TRBD1 (5 bases). Sequencing input: blood. As DNA, the CDR3 is TGTGCCAGCAGAACGGGACGGGGCGAATCACCCCCCCACTTT. The encoded protein is CASRTGRGESPPHF.